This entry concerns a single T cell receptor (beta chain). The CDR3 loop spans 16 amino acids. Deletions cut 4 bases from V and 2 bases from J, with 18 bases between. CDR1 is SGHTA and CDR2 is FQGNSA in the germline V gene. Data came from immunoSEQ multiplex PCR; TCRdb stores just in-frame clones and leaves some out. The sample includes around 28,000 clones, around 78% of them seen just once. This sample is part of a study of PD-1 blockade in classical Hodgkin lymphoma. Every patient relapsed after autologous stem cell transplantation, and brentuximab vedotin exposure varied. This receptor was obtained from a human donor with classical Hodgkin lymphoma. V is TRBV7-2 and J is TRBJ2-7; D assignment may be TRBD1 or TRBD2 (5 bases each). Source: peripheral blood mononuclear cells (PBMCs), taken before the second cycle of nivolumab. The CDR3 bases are TGTGCCAGCAGCTCACCAGCGTGGGGGTCCCCCTACGAGCAGTACTTC. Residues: CASSSPAWGSPYEQYF.